This TCR beta chain was sequenced for a study of beta chain features in type 1 diabetes (dated by TCRdb to the late 2010s). Study-level background: Patients and healthy donors did not differ in mean age, gender distribution, total cell number or subset yield. Regulatory and stem cell-like memory subsets were isolated from only 8 patients and roughly eight healthy donors, whereas naive and central memory subsets came from all 30 or so donors. The study compared the TCRB repertoires of sorted circulating CD4+ T cell subsets in recently diagnosed type 1 diabetes patients with those in matched healthy donors. A total of over 95,000,000 sorted cells were examined across all samples, and RNA yield correlated strongly with the number of cells per subset.

From each donor, a single peripheral blood sample of approximately 120 mL on average was drawn into heparinised tubes. A BD FACSAria II was used to sort naive, central memory, regulatory and stem cell-like memory CD4+ T cells with a panel that included CD45RO, CCR7, CD25, CD127, CD95 and CD27. Purity was above 95% for every sorted population. PBMCs were isolated right away by Lymphoprep density gradient centrifugation and were stained directly, without culture. To minimize batch effects, samples were stained and sorted in pairs, one healthy donor with one patient per experiment. A remark on this clone: The clone's antigen remains unknown. There are no base qualities to consult, and no much larger clone falls within one base.

The High Capacity cDNA Reverse Transcription Kit was used to reverse transcribe all of the isolated RNA, meaning that expressed TCRB transcripts were what got sequenced. Naive, central memory and regulatory T cell samples underwent deep immunoSEQ sequencing, averaging about 3.57 million total reads per sample. Sorted cells were lysed in RLT buffer and RNA was extracted with DNase-treated RNeasy Micro or Mini kits, depending on cell number. To prevent cross-contamination, each cell subset was processed individually, whereas patient and healthy donor samples were processed jointly. The immunoSEQ multiplex PCR was used to amplify TCRB sequences from cDNA, generating 87-bp fragments that spanned the CDR3 region. Sequencing of the amplicons was performed on the Illumina HiSeq platform. As for how the authors treated the data: PCR bias was computationally corrected using synthetic template baselines, reads within Hamming distance 2 were collapsed, and singletons that could not be merged were discarded. Reads were aligned against IMGT to assign V, D and J genes, CDR3 length and insertions or deletions at six rearrangement sites. Within each subset, clonotype counts were normalized to sorted cell number, and only after that were true diversity and Gini coefficients computed with the tcR R package. The overlap coefficient, calculated on TCRB nucleotide sequences, was used to quantify repertoire sharing. Drawn from immuneACCESS, this table holds only the in-frame rearrangements with V and J called that TCRdb kept. Clones are partly lost; checked studies trace under half to an unresolved V gene and leave the rest unexplained. V and J calls and clone size come straight from that table; D and trimming were deduced from the DNA. The sample profile shows under 200,000 clones; around 8.4% of them were found once. The ten largest clones capture around 0.5% of the sample.

Points the paper makes about the study in general: Shorter templates might have been favored by PCR, but patient and control samples were amplified and corrected together, so both groups would have been affected equally by any skew. In all four CD4+ subsets, TCRB CDR3 length was moderately but significantly shorter in type 1 diabetes patients. Because cDNA was sequenced instead of genomic DNA, highly expressing activated cells could be over-represented, though the groups showed no difference in activation or CD3 levels. Because small numbers of individuals were included in the HLA sub-analyses, any influence of HLA type on TCRB rearrangement was left unresolved. The naive, central memory and regulatory TCRB repertoires appeared to resemble one another more closely among patients than among healthy donors. Fewer insertions and more nucleotide deletions at VDJ recombination sites were observed in patients with type 1 diabetes, implying thymic rearrangement abnormalities.

Spanning cysteine to phenylalanine, the CDR3 consists of 16 amino acids. The only DNA kept is the CDR3, 48 bases in frame from the first base. Trimming accounts for 5 bases at V and 5 bases at J, while the number of junction bases matched to no gene is 14. The CDR1 and CDR2 encoded by the germline V gene (reference sequence) are MNHNY and SVGAGI. Input material: central memory CD4+ T cells from blood. The sequence was collected from a woman under 30 with type 1 diabetes. The receptor chain draws on TRBV6-6 and TRBJ2-7; 8 middle bases align to TRBD2. The nucleotide sequence reads as follows: TGTGCCAGCAGTCTCCTCGGGAGGGCCGGTGTAGACGAGCAGTACTTC. This yields the protein CASSLLGRAGVDEQYF.